A single sample gave rise to the 24 T cell receptor beta chains below, sequenced in a study of PD-L1 blockade in urothelial cancer. Documented time point: pretreatment peripheral blood. Assay: immunoSEQ multiplex PCR; the TCRdb copy retains only in-frame clones and omits some. This sample carries 90,000 or so clones, nearly 90% of them seen once, and the ten largest clones take around 1.5%. The sequenced sample was PBMCs, obtained around atezolizumab (anti-PD-L1) treatment. Receptors originate from a man in his fifties or sixties with urothelial cancer.

The chain carries TRBV27 and TRBJ2-5; 7 bases are a match to TRBD1. CDR1 and CDR2 (germline): MNHEY, SMNVEV (reference sequence). The V segment lost 6 bases and the J segment 6 bases; nucleotides outside the gene matches: 7. This CDR3 comprises 13 residues. The CDR3 reads CASRRTGGKTQYF. CDR3 coding DNA: TGTGCCAGCAGACGGACAGGAGGAAAGACCCAGTACTTC.

This clone was detected a few times. The chain uses TRBV7-2 and TRBJ2-7; 9 bases are a match to TRBD2. The CDR3 length is 13 residues. V gave up 5 bases and J gave up 5 bases; unmatched junction bases: 4. CDR1 and CDR2 (germline): SGHTA, FQGNSA. The CDR3 spells CASSRIAGDEQYF. The CDR3 region has the DNA TGTGCCAGCAGCCGTATAGCGGGAGACGAGCAGTACTTC.

V is TRBV4-1 and J is TRBJ2-3; 13 bases map to TRBD2. The germline gives CDR1 MGHRA, CDR2 YSYEKL. The V segment lost 4 bases and the J segment 11 bases; nucleotides outside the gene matches: 6. The CDR3 spans 14 residues. The DNA for the CDR3 is TGCGCCAGCAGCCCCCGACTAGCGGGGGGCGGGCAGTATTTT. This gives the protein CASSPRLAGGGQYF.

The genes are TRBV21-1 and TRBJ1-2. TRBV21-1 is reported as a pseudogene. The CDR3 runs to 13 residues. CDR3 loop: CASTPGGHYGYTF. CDR3 bases: TGTGCCAGCACCCCCGGGGGGCACTATGGCTACACCTTC.

This clone was seen only once. This chain joins TRBV28 and TRBJ2-5; perhaps TRBD2 as D (5 bases). Germline assignment: CDR1 MDHEN and CDR2 SYDVKM. V lost 6 bases and J lost 1, with 6 bases in between. The CDR3 runs 12 residues. CDR3 coding DNA: TGTGCCAGCAGGACTATCCAAGAGACCCAGTACTTC. Its translation: CASRTIQETQYF.

The rearrangement uses TRBV10-1 and TRBJ2-2; D perhaps matches TRBD2 (6 bases). CDR1 is WNHNN, CDR2 SYGVQD, per germline (reference sequence). The germline V and J ends were trimmed by 3 bases and 0 bases, with 11 bases remaining between them. The CDR3 totals 16 residues. This CDR3 is CASSDLATTNTGELFF. The CDR3 coding sequence is TGCGCCAGCAGTGATCTAGCGACCACGAACACCGGGGAGCTGTTTTTT.

This clone was found once. The chain uses TRBV7-2 and TRBJ2-1, with D uncertain. Trimming removed 0 bases at V and 6 bases at J, with 9 bases between. CDR3 length equals 14 residues. The germline V gene has CDR1 SGHTA and CDR2 FQGNSA. The CDR3 nucleotides are TGTGCCAGCAGCTTAGCAGGCGGTGGCAATGAGCAGTTCTTC. Amino acid sequence: CASSLAGGGNEQFF.

This clone has only a few counts. V and J are TRBV6-1 and TRBJ1-2; D is unresolved. There are 18 residues in the CDR3. The germline V and J ends were trimmed by 6 bases and 3 bases, with 26 bases remaining between them. Germline CDR1 is MNHNS and CDR2 is SASEGT. The CDR3 sequence is CASREPSGSVGAYYGYTF. CDR3 DNA sequence: TGTGCCAGCAGAGAACCTTCGGGGAGTGTAGGAGCCTACTATGGCTACACCTTC.

This clone showed up just a few times. The chain is built from TRBV7-2 and TRBJ2-5; D unclear. This CDR3 spans 15 amino acids. Germline V gene data show CDR1 as SGHTA and CDR2 as FQGNSA. Trimming pared 1 base from V and 5 bases from J, leaving 14 bases between. Here the CDR3 reads CASSLEAPPGETQYF. The CDR3 coding sequence is TGTGCCAGCAGCTTAGAGGCACCCCCCGGGGAGACCCAGTACTTC.

The V gene is TRBV10-3, the J gene TRBJ2-6; D may be TRBD1 (5 bases). CDR1 and CDR2 from the germline V gene are ENHRY and SYGVKD. The CDR3 covers 14 residues. V dropped 11 bases and J dropped 4 bases, with 15 bases sitting between them. The CDR3 sequence: CASLQGSGANVLTF. The CDR3 DNA sequence: TGTGCCTCCCTTCAGGGTTCCGGGGCCAACGTCCTGACTTTC.

This clone was observed a handful of times. V gene TRBV9 combines with J gene TRBJ1-6; D is uncertain. Deletions cut 3 bases from V and 5 bases from J, with 9 bases between. This CDR3 is built from 14 residues. The germline V gene has CDR1 SGDLS and CDR2 YYNGEE. CDR3 in DNA: TGTGCCAGCAGCGAGGGAGTAAATAATTCACCCCTCCACTTT. It translates to CASSEGVNNSPLHF.

This sequence joins TRBV10-1 and TRBJ1-1; D ambiguous. CDR3 length: 14 amino acids. The germline V and J ends were trimmed by 6 bases and 1 base, with 12 bases remaining between them. Per the germline V gene, CDR1 is WNHNN and CDR2 is SYGVQD (reference sequence). The CDR3 reads CASSPGIPNTEAFF. The CDR3 region has the DNA TGCGCCAGCAGCCCAGGCATCCCGAACACTGAAGCTTTCTTT.

The chain employs TRBV19 and TRBJ2-5; 9 bases agree with TRBD1. From germline, CDR1 is LNHDA and CDR2 SQIVND (reference sequence). V was clipped by 3 bases and J by 1 base; unmatched bases: 0. The CDR3 has 14 residues. The CDR3 sequence is CASSMGQGQETQYF. The CDR3 DNA reads as TGTGCCAGTAGTATGGGACAGGGCCAAGAGACCCAGTACTTC. Supplemented by reference TRBV19 and TRBJ2-5, the full variable domain reads DGGITQSPKYLFRKEGQNVTLSCEQNLNHDAMYWYRQDPGQGLRLIYYSQIVNDFQKGDIAEGYSVSREKKESFPLTVTSAQKNPTAFYLCASSMGQGQETQYFGPGTRLLVL.

The chain links TRBV7-2 to TRBJ2-1, with 7 positions matching TRBD1. There are 16 residues in the CDR3. Losses at the gene ends were 5 bases for V and 0 bases for J; bases not matched to a gene: 7. Looked up from germline, CDR1 is SGHTA and CDR2 is FQGNSA. CDR3 amino acids: CASSGRTGPSYNEQFF. In nucleotides, the CDR3 is TGTGCCAGCAGCGGACGGACAGGTCCCTCCTACAATGAGCAGTTCTTC.

The gene calls are TRBV5-1 and TRBJ2-1, with TRBD2 matching over 15 bases. CDR1 is SGHRS, CDR2 YFSETQ, per germline. V shed 0 bases, J shed 6 bases, and the junction held 1 base outside the gene matches. The CDR3 contains 16 residues. CDR3 amino acids: CASSLGGLAGGNEQFF. Here the CDR3 DNA reads TGCGCCAGCAGCTTGGGGGGACTAGCGGGGGGCAATGAGCAGTTCTTC. The full variable domain, with the rest looked up from reference TRBV5-1 and TRBJ2-1, is KAGVTQTPRYLIKTRGQQVTLSCSPISGHRSVSWYQQTPGQGLQFLFEYFSETQRNKGNFPGRFSGRQFSNSRSEMNVSTLELGDSALYLCASSLGGLAGGNEQFFGPGTRLTVL.

This sequence joins TRBV23-1 and TRBJ1-1; 7 bases are shared with TRBD1. TRBV23-1 is known as an ORF, though its function is uncertain. CDR3 length: 17 residues. Germline trimming cut 3 bases from V and 1 base from J; bases unmatched to any gene: 11. The CDR3 loop is CASSHRTTGSQNTEAFF. Here the CDR3 DNA reads TGCGCCAGCAGTCACCGCACGACAGGGAGTCAGAACACTGAAGCTTTCTTT.

The CDR3 reads CASSSDGLGTETQYF. CDR3 coding DNA: TGTGCCAGCAGCTCAGATGGACTAGGTACGGAGACCCAGTACTTC. This chain joins TRBV11-2 and TRBJ2-5, with 7 nucleotides matching TRBD2. This CDR3 is 15 amino acids long. V was clipped by 4 bases and J by 5 bases; unmatched bases: 10. CDR1 SGHAT and CDR2 FQNNGV come from the germline V gene.

V usage is TRBV19 and J usage is TRBJ1-2; no clear D gene. Germline-derived CDR1 and CDR2 are LNHDA and SQIVND (reference sequence). The CDR3 loop spans 12 amino acids. With 3 bases removed from V and 2 bases from J, the gap between germline ends came to 4 bases. CDR3 amino acids: CASSMRNYGYTF. CDR3 nucleotide sequence: TGTGCCAGTAGTATGAGGAACTATGGCTACACCTTC.

This chain joins TRBV4-1 and TRBJ1-2; perhaps TRBD1 as D (6 bases). CDR1 MGHRA and CDR2 YSYEKL come from the germline V gene. The CDR3 contains 18 residues. Trimming took off 4 bases at V and 0 bases at J, with 21 bases between the two ends. The DNA of the CDR3 is TGCGCCAGCAGCCGAGACTTGGCCCAGGGGATAACTAACTATGGCTACACCTTC. It specifies CASSRDLAQGITNYGYTF.

The chain carries TRBV13 and TRBJ2-5; D gene ambiguous. V was shortened by 4 bases and J by 4 bases, with 10 bases between the two germline ends. The CDR3 is 13 amino acids. CDR1 is PRHDT and CDR2 is FYEKMQ in the germline V gene (reference sequence). The chain's CDR3 is CASSSLIGETQYF. The DNA of the CDR3 is TGTGCCAGCAGCTCCCTCATCGGAGAGACCCAGTACTTC.

The V gene is TRBV11-2, the J gene TRBJ2-3; TRBD1 might be the D (6 bases). V was shortened by 3 bases and J by 5 bases, with 12 bases between the two germline ends. There are 14 residues in the CDR3. CDR1 and CDR2 from the germline V gene are SGHAT and FQNNGV. CDR3 nucleotide sequence: TGTGCCAGCAGCTTTTACCTACAGGGAGATACGCAGTATTTT. Translation gives CASSFYLQGDTQYF.

V gene TRBV4-3 combines with J gene TRBJ2-1; 14 bases map to TRBD2. The length of the CDR3 is 17 residues. V lost 0 bases to trimming and J lost 7 bases; unmatched junction nucleotides: 5. Germline CDR1 is LGHNA and CDR2 is YSLEER. The CDR3 loop is CASSQELGLAGGNEQFF. CDR3 nucleotide sequence: TGCGCCAGCAGCCAAGAACTTGGACTAGCGGGAGGTAATGAGCAGTTCTTC.

The J gene is TRBJ2-1, the V gene TRBV5-4; tentative D call: TRBD1 (6 bases). V was trimmed by 4 bases and J by 7 bases, leaving 24 bases between them. The CDR3 has 17 amino acids. The germline V gene encodes CDR1 SGHNT and CDR2 YYREEE (reference sequence). CDR3 loop: CASSPDGRSGALNEQFF. CDR3 DNA: TGTGCCAGCAGCCCGGACGGCCGGTCAGGGGCTTTGAATGAGCAGTTCTTC.

The chain has TRBV29-1 and TRBJ2-5; D perhaps matches TRBD1 (5 bases). The V end lost 6 bases, the J end lost 5 bases, and 16 bases lay between the germline ends. The CDR3 sequence is 13 residues long. The germline V gene encodes CDR1 SQVTM and CDR2 ANQGSEA. The CDR3 region is CSVITGPRETQYF. The CDR3 DNA sequence: TGCAGCGTCATTACAGGACCTCGCGAGACCCAGTACTTC.